Listed here are 32 T cell receptor beta chains from one sample, sequenced in a study of shared clonotypes between healthy human individuals. Profiled with immunoSEQ multiplex PCR; TCRdb holds only in-frame clones, not every one. This sample carries about 610,000 clones, 90% to 97% of them seen once, and the ten largest clones take 0.095% to 0.13%. It was CD45RO-negative cells, positively selected for CCR7, that made up naive CD8 cells, with terminally differentiated effector memory CD45RA+ cells excluded. Input material: naive CD8+ T cells sorted from blood. The receptors derive from a woman under 40 in good health.

The chain is built from TRBV2 and TRBJ1-1; D might be TRBD1 (5 bases). The CDR3 covers 14 residues. V was clipped by 6 bases and J by 1 base, with 12 bases between them. Germline V CDR1 and CDR2: SNHLY, FYNNEI. CDR3 coding DNA: TGTGCCAGCAGCCAACCGGGACGGAACACTGAAGCTTTCTTT. Translation: CASSQPGRNTEAFF. Full variable domain (rest looked up from reference TRBV2 and TRBJ1-1): EPEVTQTPSHQVTQMGQEVILRCVPISNHLYFYWYRQILGQKVEFLVSFYNNEISEKSEIFDDQFSVERPDGSNFTLKIRSTKLEDSAMYFCASSQPGRNTEAFFGQGTRLTVV.

This chain's CDR3 is CASSDNTDEQFF. The CDR3 DNA sequence: TGTGCCAGCAGCGATAATACGGATGAGCAGTTCTTC. This sequence joins TRBV5-6 and TRBJ2-1; D unresolved. This CDR3 spans 12 amino acids. The germline gives CDR1 SGHDT, CDR2 YYEEEE. V lost 4 bases and J lost 8, with 10 bases in between. Variable domain in full (rest from reference TRBV5-6 and TRBJ2-1): DAGVTQSPTHLIKTRGQQVTLRCSPKSGHDTVSWYQQALGQGPQFIFQYYEEEERQRGNFPDRFSGHQFPNYSSELNVNALLLGDSALYLCASSDNTDEQFFGPGTRLTVL.

The V gene is TRBV27, the J gene TRBJ2-7; 12 bases match TRBD2. The V gene end was trimmed by 8 bases and the J gene end by 3 bases; junction bases not matched to a gene: 8. Germline V gene data show CDR1 as MNHEY and CDR2 as SMNVEV (reference sequence). The CDR3 totals 15 residues. The chain's CDR3 is CASRLAGAAVYEQYF. CDR3 sequence (DNA): TGTGCCAGCCGACTAGCGGGAGCAGCAGTCTACGAGCAGTACTTC.

This chain uses TRBV11-2 with TRBJ2-5; 8 bases are shared with TRBD2. Germline V gene data show CDR1 as SGHAT and CDR2 as FQNNGV. V was clipped by 3 bases and J by 2 bases; unmatched bases: 5. This CDR3 has 15 amino acids. The CDR3 DNA reads TGTGCCAGCAGCTTTGGCGGGAGGCCGCAAGAGACCCAGTACTTC. It is translated as CASSFGGRPQETQYF. The complete variable domain, with remaining parts taken from reference TRBV11-2 and TRBJ2-5, reads EAGVAQSPRYKIIEKRQSVAFWCNPISGHATLYWYQQILGQGPKLLIQFQNNGVVDDSQLPKDRFSAERLKGVDSTLKIQPAKLEDSAVYLCASSFGGRPQETQYFGPGTRLLVL.

The chain links TRBV28 to TRBJ1-2; no reliable D call. The ends were cut back, 3 bases at V and 8 bases at J, with 22 bases in the middle. The CDR3 has 16 amino acids. Germline CDR1 and CDR2: MDHEN and SYDVKM. CDR3 in amino acids: CASSFSQWRETSGYTF. CDR3 sequence (DNA): TGTGCCAGCAGTTTCTCCCAATGGCGGGAAACTAGCGGCTACACCTTC.

This clone was picked up one time. This chain connects TRBV19 to TRBJ2-1; 9 bases map to TRBD2. The CDR3 extends over 13 amino acids. The germline CDR1 and CDR2 sequences are LNHDA and SQIVND (reference sequence). Losses at the gene ends were 10 bases for V and 8 bases for J; bases not matched to a gene: 9. The CDR3 nucleotides are TGTGCCACCTCGGGACTAGCAGCGGATGAGCAGTTCTTC. Its translation: CATSGLAADEQFF.

This chain connects TRBV27 to TRBJ2-1; D is undetermined. There are 18 residues in the CDR3. V lost 5 bases, J lost 4 bases, and 24 bases lay in between. CDR1 and CDR2 (germline): MNHEY, SMNVEV (reference sequence). CDR3 loop: CASSGVFGVGSDYNEQFF. DNA for the CDR3: TGTGCCAGCAGTGGGGTTTTCGGAGTAGGCTCTGATTACAATGAGCAGTTCTTC.

V is TRBV27 and J is TRBJ1-2; unclear D gene. V shed 2 bases and J shed 6 bases, with 13 bases lying between them. Germline V CDR1 and CDR2: MNHEY, SMNVEV (reference sequence). The CDR3 totals 14 residues. The CDR3 nucleotides are TGTGCCAGCAGTTTAAGCGGGTTCTTTAATGGCTACACCTTC. This translates into CASSLSGFFNGYTF.

V is TRBV6-1 and J is TRBJ1-5; D may be TRBD1 (5 bases). V was trimmed by 1 base and J by 1 base, leaving 14 bases between them. This CDR3 is built from 17 residues. Germline CDR1 MNHNS, CDR2 SASEGT. The CDR3 nucleotides read TGTGCCAGCAGTGAAGTCCGGGGAGGGGCAAGCAATCAGCCCCAGCATTTT. Amino acid sequence: CASSEVRGGASNQPQHF.

This chain connects TRBV15 to TRBJ1-5; 7 nucleotides line up with TRBD1. Germline V gene sequence: CDR1 LNHNV, CDR2 YYDKDF (reference sequence). The CDR3 extends over 15 amino acids. V dropped 8 bases and J dropped 3; count of bases not matched to a gene: 10. CDR3 protein: CATSRSGQNNQPQHF. The CDR3 coding sequence is TGTGCCACCTCTCGCTCGGGACAGAACAATCAGCCCCAGCATTTT.

The chain carries TRBV7-9 and TRBJ2-7; 14 nucleotides line up with TRBD2. Germline V CDR1 and CDR2: SEHNR, FQNEAQ (reference sequence). There are 18 residues in the CDR3. Trimming removed 6 bases from V and 0 bases from J; junction bases left unmatched: 10. The CDR3 loop reads CASSHRQGLAGVSYEQYF. The CDR3 nucleotides read TGTGCCAGCAGTCATCGACAGGGACTAGCGGGGGTCTCCTACGAGCAGTACTTC.

This chain joins TRBV28 and TRBJ2-7, with TRBD2 identical over 9 bases. In germline, CDR1 is MDHEN, CDR2 SYDVKM. With V trimmed by 7 bases and J by 5 bases, 18 bases remained unmatched. This CDR3 comprises 17 residues. The CDR3 nucleotides are TGTGCCAGCACCAACCCCACTGAGACTAGCGGTAGTCACGAGCAGTACTTC. As protein: CASTNPTETSGSHEQYF.

The chain recombines TRBV2 with TRBJ2-1; D is unresolved. Germline V lookup: CDR1 SNHLY, CDR2 FYNNEI. The CDR3 spans 15 residues. Trimming removed 10 bases at V and 0 bases at J, with 16 bases between. DNA of the CDR3: TGTGCCAACTCCTTACCAAACCTCTCCTACAATGAGCAGTTCTTC. Translated: CANSLPNLSYNEQFF.

The V and J genes are TRBV9 and TRBJ1-1; D is unresolved. The CDR3 contains 14 residues. Trimming removed 5 bases at V and 0 bases at J, with 11 bases between. Germline lookup yields CDR1 SGDLS and CDR2 YYNGEE. The CDR3, as DNA: TGTGCCAGCAGATTGGACGGTTTGAACACTGAAGCTTTCTTT. This translates into CASRLDGLNTEAFF.

The chain combines TRBV29-1 with TRBJ2-7, with 10 bases that match TRBD1. V shed 4 bases, J shed 1 base, and the junction held 7 bases outside the gene matches. The germline CDR1 and CDR2 sequences are SQVTM and ANQGSEA. This CDR3 has 15 amino acids. The CDR3 loop reads CSVGGGQGQSYEQYF. The CDR3 DNA reads TGCAGCGTTGGAGGGGGACAGGGGCAATCCTACGAGCAGTACTTC.

This rearrangement joins TRBV5-8 to TRBJ1-5; TRBD1 aligns across 7 bases. Germline-derived CDR1 and CDR2 are SGHTS and YDEGEE. The CDR3 has 16 residues. V lost 0 bases and J lost 5; bases outside the gene matches: 8. The CDR3 loop reads CASSLGFRGGDQPQHF. CDR3 DNA sequence: TGTGCCAGCAGCTTGGGTTTCAGGGGGGGTGATCAGCCCCAGCATTTT.

This clone was found a few times. The chain couples TRBV6-4 to TRBJ2-7; D unresolved. V lost 4 bases, J lost 2 bases, and 3 bases lay in between. In germline, CDR1 is MRHNA, CDR2 SNTAGT. This CDR3 spans 11 amino acids. This CDR3 is CASSATYEQYF. The CDR3 DNA is TGTGCCAGCAGTGCAACCTACGAGCAGTACTTC.

V usage is TRBV6-6 and J usage is TRBJ1-5; D gene uncertain. The CDR3 spans 14 residues. The V and J ends lost 5 bases and 0 bases respectively, with 8 bases between them. CDR1 MNHNY and CDR2 SVGAGI come from the germline V gene (reference sequence). The CDR3: CASSPGDSNQPQHF. In DNA, the CDR3 is TGTGCCAGCAGTCCTGGAGATAGCAATCAGCCCCAGCATTTT.

J is TRBJ1-2 and V is TRBV12-5; D is perhaps TRBD1 (6 bases). V was cut by 3 bases and J by 5 bases, with 25 bases left in between. Germline loops: CDR1 LGHNT, CDR2 FRNRAP. CDR3 length equals 18 residues. In DNA, the CDR3 is TGTGCTAGTGGTTTTCACTCCCCCGGTGCGGGGGCGGGATATGGCTACACCTTC. Its translation: CASGFHSPGAGAGYGYTF. Full variable domain (outside the CDR3, taken from reference TRBV12-5 and TRBJ1-2): DARVTQTPRHKVTEMGQEVTMRCQPILGHNTVFWYRQTMMQGLELLAYFRNRAPLDDSGMPKDRFSAEMPDATLATLKIQPSEPRDSAVYFCASGFHSPGAGAGYGYTFGSGTRLTVV.

The V call is TRBV27, the J call TRBJ1-1; 8 nucleotides agree with TRBD1. The CDR3 has 13 amino acids. V gave up 9 bases and J gave up 3 bases; unmatched junction bases: 6. Per the germline V gene, CDR1 is MNHEY and CDR2 is SMNVEV (reference sequence). CDR3 region: CASLGQGHTEAFF. For the CDR3, the DNA is TGTGCCAGTCTAGGACAGGGCCACACTGAAGCTTTCTTT.

The rearrangement links TRBV2 to TRBJ2-1, with 7 nucleotides matching TRBD1. The CDR3 is made up of 17 amino acids. Germline V gene sequence: CDR1 SNHLY, CDR2 FYNNEI. The V and J ends lost 1 base and 8 bases, in that order; junction bases with no gene match: 14. In nucleotides, the CDR3 is TGTGCCAGCAGTGAAGGCGGTTGGGGACAGCTTCTCGATGAGCAGTTCTTC. It is translated as CASSEGGWGQLLDEQFF. The full variable domain, completed using reference TRBV2 and TRBJ2-1, is EPEVTQTPSHQVTQMGQEVILRCVPISNHLYFYWYRQILGQKVEFLVSFYNNEISEKSEIFDDQFSVERPDGSNFTLKIRSTKLEDSAMYFCASSEGGWGQLLDEQFFGPGTRLTVL.

The chain carries TRBV15 and TRBJ1-5, with 10 positions matching TRBD1. The germline gives CDR1 LNHNV, CDR2 YYDKDF (reference sequence). With V trimmed by 8 bases and J by 6 bases, 7 bases remained unmatched. The CDR3 covers 14 residues. CDR3 in DNA: TGTGCCACCGCACCCGACAGGGGGCTTCAGCCCCAGCATTTT. The encoded protein is CATAPDRGLQPQHF.

This clone was seen a single time. The rearrangement joins TRBV5-6 to TRBJ2-7, with D perhaps TRBD2 (6 bases). The CDR3 sequence is 15 residues long. Trimming took off 5 bases at V and 2 bases at J, with 17 bases between the two ends. The germline V gene has CDR1 SGHDT and CDR2 YYEEEE. The chain's CDR3 is CASRDLGSGTYEQYF. DNA of the CDR3: TGTGCCAGCAGGGACCTGGGTAGCGGAACCTACGAGCAGTACTTC.

V is TRBV15 and J is TRBJ2-7; possible D gene TRBD2, 5 bases. CDR3 length equals 16 residues. CDR1 and CDR2 (germline): LNHNV, YYDKDF (reference sequence). The V end lost 0 bases, the J end lost 2 bases, and 14 bases lay between the germline ends. This CDR3 is CATSRDRSGRTYEQYF. The CDR3 DNA reads as TGTGCCACCAGCAGAGATCGCAGCGGAAGAACCTACGAGCAGTACTTC.

The chain combines TRBV12-2 with TRBJ2-3. TRBV12-2 is labeled a pseudogene. The length of the CDR3 is 13 residues. Here the CDR3 DNA reads TGTGCAAGTCGCTCCGGACCTGCATATACGCAGTATTTT. Its translation: CASRSGPAYTQYF.

V and J are TRBV6-4 and TRBJ1-5; D not certain. The CDR3 sequence is 15 residues long. The V gene's germline CDR1 is MRHNA and CDR2 SNTAGT. V lost 5 bases and J 7 bases, leaving 18 bases between the germline ends. As DNA, the CDR3 is TGTGCCAGCAGTCTAGGTGAATTGGCGGACCAGCCCCAGCATTTT. As protein: CASSLGELADQPQHF.

This clone came up a few times. The CDR3 DNA reads TGTGCCAGCGCCCCCGGGGACAGCAAGTACTATGGCTACACCTTC. Translation gives CASAPGDSKYYGYTF. V is TRBV2 and J is TRBJ1-2, with 7 bases that match TRBD1. Losses at the gene ends were 8 bases for V and 3 bases for J; bases not matched to a gene: 12. The CDR3 has 15 residues. Germline assignment: CDR1 SNHLY and CDR2 FYNNEI.

The rearrangement joins TRBV30 to TRBJ1-2; no definite D call. The CDR3 length is 14 residues. Germline V gives CDR1 GTSNPN, CDR2 SVGIG (reference sequence). The V end lost 0 bases, the J end lost 4 bases, and 12 bases lay between the germline ends. This CDR3 reads CAWSVDGRTYGYTF. CDR3 nucleotides: TGTGCCTGGAGTGTAGATGGGCGAACCTATGGCTACACCTTC.

The gene calls are TRBV27 and TRBJ2-5; D not certain. The J call is doubtful: the DNA matches TRBJ2-7 better. Looked up from germline, CDR1 is MNHEY and CDR2 is SMNVEV (reference sequence). CDR3 length: 13 residues. CDR3 residues: CASSFIFSYEQYF. The CDR3 DNA reads TGTGCCAGCAGTTTCATATTCTCCTACGAGCAGTACTTC.

The chain is built from TRBV5-6 and TRBJ2-2, with 10 positions matching TRBD1. Per germline, CDR1 SGHDT and CDR2 YYEEEE. CDR3 size: 14 residues. The J segment lost 5 bases and the V segment lost 7 bases, leaving 5 bases of the junction unmatched. The CDR3 DNA reads as TGTGCCAGCGGACAGGGGGTAAGGACCGGGGAGCTGTTTTTT. Its translation: CASGQGVRTGELFF.

The V call is TRBV5-4, the J call TRBJ2-7; no clear D gene. This CDR3 spans 14 amino acids. Germline V CDR1 and CDR2: SGHNT, YYREEE (reference sequence). V was cut by 7 bases and J by 1 base, with 15 bases left in between. The CDR3 DNA follows: TGTGCCAGCCGTCGGAACGACTCGTCCTACGAGCAGTACTTC. Amino acid sequence: CASRRNDSSYEQYF.

The V call is TRBV19, the J call TRBJ2-2, with 11 bases identical to TRBD2. The germline CDR1 and CDR2 sequences are LNHDA and SQIVND (reference sequence). The ends lost 7 bases at V and 1 base at J; junction bases unmatched: 8. This CDR3 region has 17 residues. In DNA, the CDR3 is TGTGCCAGTATCCCGGGACTAGCGGTAATGAACACCGGGGAGCTGTTTTTT. Protein product: CASIPGLAVMNTGELFF.